The 32 T cell receptor beta chains reported below all come from one sample, sequenced in a study of metastatic and nonmetastatic thyroid tumors. MiXCR reprocessed the PCR reads for TCRdb. Here the sample spans about 30,000 clones, just under 25% being singletons. All patients were treatment-naive before thyroid surgery. Sequenced material: blood. The receptor set was obtained from a female donor with papillary thyroid cancer or a benign thyroid nodule (not recorded which). Some clones in this sample may be carry-over from other donors' samples.

The chain couples TRBV5-1 to TRBJ1-2; TRBD1 aligns across 7 bases. V gave up 4 bases and J gave up 8 bases; unmatched junction bases: 8. The CDR3 has 13 amino acids. Looked up from germline, CDR1 is SGHRS and CDR2 is YFSETQ. CDR3 protein: CASSRGGGRGYTF. CDR3 sequence (DNA): TGCGCCAGCAGCCGGGGAGGGGGCCGGGGCTACACCTTC. The variable domain in full, with the rest retrieved from reference TRBV5-1 and TRBJ1-2, is KAGVTQTPRYLIKTRGQQVTLSCSPISGHRSVSWYQQTPGQGLQFLFEYFSETQRNKGNFPGRFSGRQFSNSRSEMNVSTLELGDSALYLCASSRGGGRGYTFGSGTRLTVV.

The chain employs TRBV11-2 and TRBJ2-7; the match to TRBD2 covers 13 bases. The CDR3 runs 17 residues. The trim removed 5 bases at V and 4 bases at J, leaving 11 bases unmatched. Germline CDR1 is SGHAT and CDR2 is FQNNGV. The CDR3 sequence: CASSRTSGSTHGYEQYF. The CDR3 DNA reads as TGTGCCAGCAGCCGGACTAGCGGGAGCACACATGGGTACGAGCAGTACTTC.

CDR3 in amino acids: CSARRGQKNSNQPQHF. As DNA, the CDR3 is TGCAGTGCTAGACGAGGACAGAAAAATAGCAATCAGCCCCAGCATTTT. The chain recombines TRBV20-1 with TRBJ1-5, with D tentatively TRBD1 (6 bases). The CDR3 runs to 16 residues. The V and J ends lost 2 bases and 0 bases respectively, with 14 bases between them. The germline V gene encodes CDR1 DFQATT and CDR2 SNEGSKA (reference sequence).

This clone has a handful of counts. V and J are TRBV19 and TRBJ1-1; D uncertain. CDR3 length: 14 residues. Germline V CDR1 and CDR2: LNHDA, SQIVND (reference sequence). V shed 3 bases and J shed 0 bases, with 8 bases lying between them. This CDR3 reads CASSIPHMNTEAFF. The CDR3 bases are TGTGCCAGTAGTATCCCCCATATGAACACTGAAGCTTTCTTT.

Ten or more counts support this clone. CDR3 coding DNA: TGTGCCAGCAACCCCGGACAGGGGGCGGTTGGCACCGGGGAGCTGTTTTTT. Protein: CASNPGQGAVGTGELFF. J is TRBJ2-2 and V is TRBV9; 11 bases align to TRBD1. This CDR3 contains 17 residues. From germline, CDR1 is SGDLS and CDR2 YYNGEE. V shed 6 bases, J shed 4 bases, and the junction held 11 bases outside the gene matches.

This clone rates as medium-sized. The J gene is TRBJ2-7, the V gene TRBV4-1; D not resolved. Looked up from germline, CDR1 is MGHRA and CDR2 is YSYEKL. The length of the CDR3 is 13 residues. V was pared by 0 bases and J by 4 bases, with 7 bases between. The CDR3 protein is CASSQDGRYEQYF. In DNA form, the CDR3 reads TGCGCCAGCAGCCAAGACGGTCGTTACGAGCAGTACTTC.

Ten or more counts support this clone. The V gene is TRBV28, the J gene TRBJ1-4; TRBD1 matches at 7 bases. After removal of 6 bases from V and 8 bases from J, the junction contained 9 bases not matched to a gene. CDR1 MDHEN and CDR2 SYDVKM come from the germline V gene. CDR3 length: 14 amino acids. CDR3 sequence reads: CASSRRQGREKLFF. CDR3 coding DNA: TGTGCCAGCAGCAGGAGACAGGGCCGGGAAAAACTGTTTTTT.

This clone has a count of ten or more. V gene TRBV6-1 combines with J gene TRBJ2-3, with 9 bases matching TRBD2. Germline assignment: CDR1 MNHNS and CDR2 SASEGT. The CDR3 contains 16 residues. V lost 8 bases and J lost 1; bases outside the gene matches: 10. CDR3 protein: CASRTRGGGGTDTQYF. In DNA, the CDR3 is TGTGCCAGCCGAACGCGGGGGGGAGGGGGCACAGATACGCAGTATTTT.

By frequency in the sample, this clone is medium-sized. The chain carries TRBV28 and TRBJ2-7; D perhaps matches TRBD1 (5 bases). Germline CDR1 is MDHEN and CDR2 is SYDVKM. The CDR3 is 17 amino acids. Trimming pared 3 bases from V and 6 bases from J, leaving 24 bases between. CDR3 DNA sequence: TGTGCCAGCAGTTTGGTCAGGGAAACTCCTATTGGCCGCGAGCAGTACTTC. Amino acids: CASSLVRETPIGREQYF.

Only a few counts were recorded for this clone. This rearrangement joins TRBV20-1 to TRBJ1-4, with 10 bases identical to TRBD1. The J segment lost 6 bases and the V segment lost 2 bases, leaving 6 bases of the junction unmatched. Germline values: CDR1 DFQATT, CDR2 SNEGSKA (reference sequence). CDR3 length: 15 residues. This chain's CDR3 is CSARPGTGEYEKLFF. CDR3 sequence (DNA): TGCAGTGCTAGACCCGGGACAGGGGAATATGAAAAACTGTTTTTT.

There are many counts of this clone. This may stem from a read error, because a much larger clone lies one nucleotide away. Other DNA sequences in the same sample also yield this CDR3. J is TRBJ1-4 and V is TRBV7-9, with unresolved D. Germline V gene data show CDR1 as SEHNR and CDR2 as FQNEAQ (reference sequence). The CDR3 contains 17 residues. The CDR3 reads CASSPNAATRANEKLFF. The CDR3 nucleotides are TGCGCCAGCAGCCCCAATGCTGCGACTCGGGCTAATGAAAAACTGTTTTTT. Using reference TRBV7-9 and TRBJ1-4 for the parts outside the CDR3, the full variable domain is DTGVSQNPRHKITKRGQNVTFRCDPISEHNRLYWYRQTLGQGPEFLTYFQNEAQLEKSRLLSDRFSAERPKGSFSTLEIQRTEQGDSAMYLCASSPNAATRANEKLFFGSGTQLSVL.

A remark on this clone: This may stem from a read error, because a much larger clone lies one nucleotide away. The same CDR3 arises from other DNA sequences in this sample as well. This chain links TRBV3-1 with TRBJ2-5; D is uncertain. The V gene's germline CDR1 is LGHDT and CDR2 YNNKEL (reference sequence). The CDR3 is 12 residues long. The CDR3 is CASSDNGETQYF. The DNA for the CDR3 is TGCGCCAGCAGCGACAATGGGGAGACCCAGTACTTC.

By proportion, this clone is medium-sized (0.01 to 0.1%). The chain employs TRBV5-1 and TRBJ2-2; TRBD2 might be the D (6 bases). Trimming pared 0 bases from V and 0 bases from J, leaving 6 bases between. CDR3 length: 15 residues. Germline lookup yields CDR1 SGHRS and CDR2 YFSETQ. The CDR3 spells CASSLGLANTGELFF. DNA of the CDR3: TGCGCCAGCAGCTTGGGACTAGCGAACACCGGGGAGCTGTTTTTT. The whole variable domain, remainder taken from reference TRBV5-1 and TRBJ2-2, is KAGVTQTPRYLIKTRGQQVTLSCSPISGHRSVSWYQQTPGQGLQFLFEYFSETQRNKGNFPGRFSGRQFSNSRSEMNVSTLELGDSALYLCASSLGLANTGELFFGEGSRLTVL.

This clone was detected many times. The genes are TRBV20-1 and TRBJ1-1; 7 nucleotides line up with TRBD1. CDR1 and CDR2 (germline): DFQATT, SNEGSKA (reference sequence). V was clipped by 5 bases and J by 1 base; unmatched bases: 10. This CDR3 has 15 amino acids. The CDR3 DNA reads as TGCAGTGCTCCCACCCACAGGGGATCGAACACTGAAGCTTTCTTT. It yields the protein CSAPTHRGSNTEAFF.

By share, this clone counts as medium-sized. Other DNA sequences of this sample code for an identical CDR3. The V and J genes are TRBV24-1 and TRBJ2-7; unclear D gene. This CDR3 region has 11 residues. The V gene's germline CDR1 is KGHDR and CDR2 SFDVKD. V shed 4 bases and J shed 3 bases, with 3 bases lying between them. The CDR3 is CATSDYYEQYF. The CDR3 nucleotides read TGTGCCACCAGTGACTACTACGAGCAGTACTTC.

The V gene is TRBV20-1, the J gene TRBJ1-5; D not certain. CDR1 is DFQATT and CDR2 is SNEGSKA in the germline V gene (reference sequence). CDR3 length: 15 residues. Trimming took off 0 bases at V and 6 bases at J, with 15 bases between the two ends. CDR3 amino acids: CSARDRLGGGQPQHF. Written as DNA, the CDR3 is TGCAGTGCTAGAGATCGTTTGGGCGGAGGTCAGCCCCAGCATTTT.

In the case of this clone: A read error may be the cause here, since a much bigger clone is one base away. Other nucleotide sequences in the sample specify the same CDR3. The V gene is TRBV5-4, the J gene TRBJ2-3, with no clear D. Germline values: CDR1 SGHNT, CDR2 YYREEE (reference sequence). This CDR3 is 14 amino acids long. CDR3 region: CASSLGAMADTQYF. The CDR3, as DNA: TGTGCCAGCAGCTTGGGGGCGATGGCAGATACACAGTATTTT.

This clone was recorded a few times. The chain joins TRBV27 to TRBJ2-7; 7 bases align to TRBD1. There are 14 residues in the CDR3. CDR1 MNHEY and CDR2 SMNVEV come from the germline V gene (reference sequence). Trimming took 6 bases from V and 4 from J; bases not matched to a gene: 9. CDR3 residues: CASSLRGHKYEQYF. CDR3 coding DNA: TGTGCCAGCAGCCTGAGGGGGCATAAGTACGAGCAGTACTTC.

This clone has ten or more counts. V and J are TRBV9 and TRBJ2-3, with D possibly called TRBD1 or TRBD2 (5 bases each). Trimming took off 6 bases at V and 2 bases at J, with 10 bases between the two ends. The CDR3 is made up of 13 amino acids. Germline V CDR1 and CDR2: SGDLS, YYNGEE. The CDR3 DNA follows: TGTGCCAGCACCAGGGACCCCACAGATACGCAGTATTTT. Protein sequence: CASTRDPTDTQYF.

This rearrangement joins TRBV20-1 to TRBJ2-1, with 7 bases fitting TRBD1. The germline V gene encodes CDR1 DFQATT and CDR2 SNEGSKA (reference sequence). The CDR3 length is 14 residues. V lost 6 bases, J lost 9 bases, and 14 bases stayed unmatched. CDR3 DNA sequence: TGCAGTGCCCCCCTGACAGGGCGCGATGTTGAGCAGTTCTTC. As protein: CSAPLTGRDVEQFF.

This chain joins TRBV6-5 and TRBJ2-3; D is unresolved. V lost 0 bases and J 6 bases, leaving 13 bases between the germline ends. The CDR3 runs to 15 residues. Germline CDR1 reads MNHEY; CDR2 reads SVGAGI. The CDR3 bases are TGTGCCAGCAGTTACTCCTCTACTGACCAGGATACGCAGTATTTT. This encodes CASSYSSTDQDTQYF.

Comment on this clone: The missing conserved phenylalanine or tryptophan at the end of this CDR3 makes a read error likely. Because the CDR3's place on the DNA is in doubt, the DNA is left out and the CDR3 is given as listed by TCRdb. V usage is TRBV28 and J usage is TRBJ1-6. The CDR3 totals 14 residues, both ends included. Germline V gives CDR1 MDHEN, CDR2 SYDVKM. Here the CDR3 reads CASSFVQSNSPLNS.

The chain couples TRBV7-2 to TRBJ1-2; 8 bases fit TRBD1. The junction had 9 bases not matched to a gene; V was cut back by 5 bases and J by 4 bases. Germline loops: CDR1 SGHTA, CDR2 FQGNSA. This CDR3 comprises 15 residues. The CDR3 sequence: CASSPTVGQGYGYTF. The CDR3 coding sequence is TGTGCCAGCAGCCCGACTGTCGGACAGGGCTATGGCTACACCTTC.

On this clone: Other nucleotide sequences from this sample produce the same CDR3. The V and J genes are TRBV20-1 and TRBJ2-1; D gene unclear. V gave up 3 bases and J gave up 7 bases, with 13 bases separating them. The CDR3 loop spans 13 amino acids. Germline loops: CDR1 DFQATT, CDR2 SNEGSKA (reference sequence). CDR3 sequence reads: CSARGGVGNEQFF. DNA of the CDR3: TGCAGTGCTAGGGGTGGGGTGGGAAATGAGCAGTTCTTC.

In the case of this clone: A read error may produce the germline difference seen at one junction end. The V gene is TRBV2, the J gene TRBJ2-2; possibly TRBD2 for D (5 bases). The CDR3 contains 14 residues. Germline CDR1 reads SNHLY; CDR2 reads FYNNEI. CDR3 DNA: TGTGCCAGCAATGGGGTCGTCGGAACCGGGGATCTGTTTTTT. As protein: CASNGVVGTGDLFF. The full variable domain, its missing parts supplied by reference TRBV2 and TRBJ2-2, is EPEVTQTPSHQVTQMGQEVILRCVPISNHLYFYWYRQILGQKVEFLVSFYNNEISEKSEIFDDQFSVERPDGSNFTLKIRSTKLEDSAMYFCASNGVVGTGDLFFGEGSRLTVL.

This clone was recorded at least ten times. This chain uses TRBV7-3 with TRBJ2-1, with 11 bases lining up with TRBD2. V gave up 5 bases and J gave up 4 bases; unmatched junction bases: 10. Germline CDR1 and CDR2: SGHTA and FQGTGA. CDR3 length: 17 amino acids. The CDR3 DNA reads TGTGCCAGCAGCGCCAACAGCGGGACTAGCGGTTACAATGAGCAGTTCTTC. Its translation: CASSANSGTSGYNEQFF.

This chain connects TRBV13 to TRBJ2-1; 11 positions match TRBD2. Germline CDR1 and CDR2: PRHDT and FYEKMQ (reference sequence). The J segment lost 6 bases and the V segment lost 4 bases, leaving 14 bases of the junction unmatched. The CDR3 contains 18 residues. CDR3 nucleotide sequence: TGTGCCAGCAGCTCCACCATGACTAGCGGGATAGTACCCAATGAGCAGTTCTTC. Its translation: CASSSTMTSGIVPNEQFF.

This clone was counted at least ten times. V is TRBV19 and J is TRBJ2-7; D not certain. Germline V gives CDR1 LNHDA, CDR2 SQIVND (reference sequence). This CDR3 has 14 amino acids. V lost 5 bases, J lost 2 bases, and 13 bases lay in between. CDR3 protein: CASSFRTSTYEQYF. Here the CDR3 DNA reads TGTGCCAGTAGTTTCCGAACATCGACCTACGAGCAGTACTTC.

This clone was seen a handful of times. This sequence may be a read error, since a much larger clone differs from it by one base. The V and J genes are TRBV19 and TRBJ2-5; 9 bases are shared with TRBD1. The CDR3 consists of 14 residues. V lost 7 bases and J lost 1; bases outside the gene matches: 4. Germline loops: CDR1 LNHDA, CDR2 SQIVND (reference sequence). As DNA, the CDR3 is TGTGCCAGTAAGGGGACAGGGACCCAAGAGACCCAGTACTTC. Its protein product is CASKGTGTQETQYF.

This clone was counted many times. The CDR3, as DNA: TGCGCCAGCAGCGAAGAACAAGGCTACACCTTC. Protein product: CASSEEQGYTF. V usage is TRBV5-1 and J usage is TRBJ1-2; D ambiguous. V lost 4 bases, J lost 8 bases, and 9 bases lay in between. The CDR3 covers 11 residues. Germline values: CDR1 SGHRS, CDR2 YFSETQ.

This clone was seen just once. Given the absence of the conserved phenylalanine or tryptophan at the CDR3 end, a read error is likely. The rearrangement links TRBV11-3 to TRBJ2-7; D is uncertain. This CDR3 region has 15 residues. The V gene's germline CDR1 is SGHNT and CDR2 YENEEA. This CDR3 is CASSSSGWSSIEQYS. The CDR3 region has the DNA TGTGCCAGTAGCTCCTCTGGGTGGTCGTCTATCGAGCAGTACTCC.

The CDR3 DNA reads as TGCAGTGTCGCTCTCCGGGACACCTCCTACGAGCAGTACTTC. Protein sequence: CSVALRDTSYEQYF. J is TRBJ2-7 and V is TRBV20-1; D is possibly TRBD1 (6 bases). Looked up from germline, CDR1 is DFQATT and CDR2 is SNEGSKA (reference sequence). The V end was cut by 7 bases, the J end by 0 bases, with 16 bases between. The CDR3 is 14 amino acids.